A single sample is the source of the 19 T cell receptor beta chains below, sequenced in a study of T cell changes during pregnancy in multiple sclerosis. Sequencing was performed with immunoSEQ multiplex PCR; in TCRdb, only in-frame clones are kept and a portion is missing. The table lists just under 85,000 clones, approximately 90% of them singletons. The source material was peripheral blood, sampled in the first trimester of pregnancy. All receptors come from a female donor with multiple sclerosis, enrolled in a pregnancy study.

V is TRBV20-1 and J is TRBJ2-2; D gene ambiguous. V lost 8 bases to trimming and J lost 10 bases, with 14 bases between them. The CDR3 totals 11 residues. Per the germline V gene, CDR1 is DFQATT and CDR2 is SNEGSKA (reference sequence). The CDR3 region is CSSLRGSELFF. DNA for the CDR3: TGCAGTTCCCTCAGAGGTTCGGAGCTGTTTTTT.

This chain links TRBV4-3 with TRBJ2-2, with TRBD1 as a possible D gene (6 bases). Germline V gene data show CDR1 as LGHNA and CDR2 as YSLEER. This CDR3 is built from 14 residues. The V end was cut by 6 bases, the J end by 1 base, with 9 bases between. CDR3 amino acids: CASRLQGNTGELFF. The CDR3 bases are TGCGCCAGCAGACTACAGGGGAACACCGGGGAGCTGTTTTTT.

This clone is categorized as medium-sized. Other DNA sequences from this sample encode an identical CDR3 as well. V is TRBV27 and J is TRBJ1-1; maybe TRBD1 (5 bases). The CDR3 has 14 residues. The V end was cut by 0 bases, the J end by 5 bases, with 10 bases between. The V gene's germline CDR1 is MNHEY and CDR2 SMNVEV (reference sequence). This chain's CDR3 is CASSLSRGGTEAFF. The CDR3 coding sequence is TGTGCCAGCAGTTTATCAAGGGGAGGAACTGAAGCTTTCTTT.

This sequence joins TRBV7-9 and TRBJ2-1; perhaps TRBD2 as D (6 bases). Germline V gene data show CDR1 as SEHNR and CDR2 as FQNEAQ (reference sequence). The V gene lost 5 bases and the J gene lost 14 bases, with 25 bases spanning the gap. This CDR3 is 15 amino acids long. This CDR3 reads CASSKRESRIRSEFF. CDR3 nucleotides: TGTGCCAGCAGCAAACGGGAGTCCAGAATCAGGAGTGAGTTCTTC.

This CDR3 is CASWFGDRVSEKLFF. CDR3 coding DNA: TGTGCCAGCTGGTTCGGGGACAGGGTGAGCGAAAAACTGTTTTTT. J is TRBJ1-4 and V is TRBV27; 9 bases are a match to TRBD1. Germline values: CDR1 MNHEY, CDR2 SMNVEV (reference sequence). V was pared by 8 bases and J by 8 bases, with 12 bases of the junction left unmatched. There are 15 residues in the CDR3. Together with reference TRBV27 and TRBJ1-4, the CDR3 gives the full variable domain: EAQVTQNPRYLITVTGKKLTVTCSQNMNHEYMSWYRQDPGLGLRQIYYSMNVEVTDKGDVPEGYKVSRKEKRNFPLILESPSPNQTSLYFCASWFGDRVSEKLFFGSGTQLSVL.

The V and J genes are TRBV7-8 and TRBJ2-7, with D possibly being TRBD2 (5 bases). This CDR3 has 16 residues. Trimming shortened V by 1 base and J by 6 bases, and 19 bases separated the two germline ends. Germline CDR1 SGHVS, CDR2 FQNEAQ. CDR3 nucleotide sequence: TGTGCCAGCAGCTTAGGAAGGTGGGAGAGAACCTCCGAGCAGTACTTC. It codes for CASSLGRWERTSEQYF.

V gene TRBV6-5 combines with J gene TRBJ1-1, with D possibly being TRBD1 (6 bases). CDR3 length: 13 residues. Germline assignment: CDR1 MNHEY and CDR2 SVGAGI. The V gene lost 6 bases and the J gene lost 10 bases, with 18 bases spanning the gap. This CDR3 is CASSLTGQSRAFF. As DNA, the CDR3 is TGTGCCAGCAGCCTCACCGGACAGAGTAGAGCTTTCTTT.

CDR3 residues: CASSPRTGGQPQHF. DNA for the CDR3: TGTGCCAGCAGTCCGCGGACAGGCGGGCAGCCCCAGCATTTT. This chain links TRBV2 with TRBJ1-5; 7 nucleotides line up with TRBD1. In germline, CDR1 is SNHLY, CDR2 FYNNEI. The CDR3 has 14 amino acids. With V trimmed by 5 bases and J by 7 bases, 8 bases remained unmatched.

This chain connects TRBV28 to TRBJ2-5; 7 positions agree with TRBD2. Trimming took 6 bases from V and 4 from J; bases not matched to a gene: 20. The CDR3 runs 18 residues. Germline CDR1 MDHEN, CDR2 SYDVKM. CDR3 bases: TGTGCCAGCAGCCGATTACGCGCGGCGGCGGGGGATATAGAGACCCAGTACTTC. It specifies CASSRLRAAAGDIETQYF.

V is TRBV30 and J is TRBJ2-7; the D gene is possibly TRBD1 (5 bases). This CDR3 comprises 12 residues. Germline lookup yields CDR1 GTSNPN and CDR2 SVGIG (reference sequence). The V end was cut by 7 bases, the J end by 6 bases, with 16 bases between. The CDR3 spells CASTTGFGEQYF. The CDR3, as DNA: TGTGCCTCCACAACAGGTTTTGGCGAGCAGTACTTC.

The chain carries TRBV14 and TRBJ2-7; 7 bases match TRBD2. Germline assignment: CDR1 SGHDN and CDR2 FVKESK. V was clipped by 0 bases and J by 6 bases; unmatched bases: 11. The CDR3 is 16 residues long. In nucleotides, the CDR3 is TGTGCCAGCAGCCAAGATCTGCGACTAGCCTACGGCGAGCAGTACTTC. It yields the protein CASSQDLRLAYGEQYF. Variable domain in full (rest from reference TRBV14 and TRBJ2-7): EAGVTQFPSHSVIEKGQTVTLRCDPISGHDNLYWYRRVMGKEIKFLLHFVKESKQDESGMPNNRFLAERTGGTYSTLKVQPAELEDSGVYFCASSQDLRLAYGEQYFGPGTRLTVT.

V usage is TRBV6-5 and J usage is TRBJ2-7, with TRBD2 as a possible D gene (6 bases). The CDR3 sequence is 14 residues long. Trimming removed 2 bases from V and 3 bases from J, with 11 bases in between. CDR1 and CDR2 from the germline V gene are MNHEY and SVGAGI. The CDR3 region has the DNA TGTGCCAGCAGTTACCGGGAGAAAAGCTACGAGCAGTACTTC. Protein product: CASSYREKSYEQYF.

The chain employs TRBV2 and TRBJ1-2; the D gene is possibly TRBD1 (5 bases). The germline gives CDR1 SNHLY, CDR2 FYNNEI. The V end lost 7 bases, the J end lost 4 bases, and 16 bases lay between the germline ends. The CDR3 spans 14 residues. This CDR3 reads CASKPQGPTYGYTF. Written as DNA, the CDR3 is TGTGCCAGCAAGCCTCAGGGCCCTACCTATGGCTACACCTTC.

This clone was detected only once. V is TRBV28 and J is TRBJ2-1; the D is unclear. Per germline, CDR1 MDHEN and CDR2 SYDVKM. The V end was cut by 7 bases, the J end by 0 bases, with 16 bases between. There are 16 residues in the CDR3. This CDR3 is CASKSYVASSYNEQFF. CDR3 DNA: TGTGCCAGCAAGTCATACGTAGCTAGCTCCTACAATGAGCAGTTCTTC.

The gene calls are TRBV19 and TRBJ1-4; D gene unclear. V lost 3 bases and J 7 bases, leaving 15 bases between the germline ends. The germline gives CDR1 LNHDA, CDR2 SQIVND (reference sequence). The CDR3 spans 15 residues. The CDR3 region is CASSILPGSSEKLFF. The DNA for the CDR3 is TGTGCCAGTAGTATCTTGCCAGGAAGCAGTGAAAAACTGTTTTTT.

The chain uses TRBV19 and TRBJ2-2; D perhaps matches TRBD1 (5 bases). The length of the CDR3 is 14 residues. Germline V lookup: CDR1 LNHDA, CDR2 SQIVND (reference sequence). The ends were cut back, 9 bases at V and 0 bases at J, with 11 bases in the middle. Written as DNA, the CDR3 is TGTGCCAGCCAAGGGGCGGCGAACACCGGGGAGCTGTTTTTT. Amino acids: CASQGAANTGELFF.

The rearrangement uses TRBV5-6 and TRBJ2-7; D gene unclear. Germline V gives CDR1 SGHDT, CDR2 YYEEEE. The CDR3 has 14 amino acids. V was pared by 0 bases and J by 3 bases, with 10 bases between. As DNA, the CDR3 is TGTGCCAGCAGCTTGGTCGCGGAATACTACGAGCAGTACTTC. Translated: CASSLVAEYYEQYF. The whole variable domain, remainder taken from reference TRBV5-6 and TRBJ2-7, is DAGVTQSPTHLIKTRGQQVTLRCSPKSGHDTVSWYQQALGQGPQFIFQYYEEEERQRGNFPDRFSGHQFPNYSSELNVNALLLGDSALYLCASSLVAEYYEQYFGPGTRLTVT.

The chain recombines TRBV29-1 with TRBJ1-2; 11 positions match TRBD1. The CDR3 runs to 14 residues. The germline CDR1 and CDR2 sequences are SQVTM and ANQGSEA. The trim removed 3 bases at V and 8 bases at J, leaving 8 bases unmatched. Here the CDR3 DNA reads TGCAGCGTTGATTCGGGAGGGACAGGGGGAGGCTACACCTTC. Its translation: CSVDSGGTGGGYTF. Drawing the rest from reference TRBV29-1 and TRBJ1-2, the complete variable domain is SAVISQKPSRDICQRGTSLTIQCQVDSQVTMMFWYRQQPGQSLTLIATANQGSEATYESGFVIDKFPISRPNLTFSTLTVSNMSPEDSSIYLCSVDSGGTGGGYTFGSGTRLTVV.

The chain recombines TRBV6-5 with TRBJ2-7; possibly TRBD2 for D (5 bases). V lost 0 bases and J 2 bases, leaving 11 bases between the germline ends. This CDR3 is 15 amino acids long. Germline V gene lookup returns CDR1 MNHEY and CDR2 SVGAGI. CDR3 in amino acids: CASSYSDGNPYEQYF. The CDR3 bases are TGTGCCAGCAGTTACTCGGACGGGAATCCCTACGAGCAGTACTTC.